Following are 16 T cell receptor beta chains from one sample sequenced in a study of CD8 T cells in Susac syndrome. With random hexamers, reverse transcription was performed on about 0.5 to 1 ug of RNA. In TCRdb, the immunoSEQ multiplex PCR reads were re-called with MiXCR into one record per CDR3 protein. The repertoire includes around 200,000 distinct CDR3 sequences, approximately 95% of them detected once, and 0.082% sits in the top ten. Sequenced material: CD4+ T cells from PBMCs. All receptors derive from a human donor with multiple sclerosis.

This clonotype was seen a few times. The rearrangement links TRBV3-1 to TRBJ2-1; D is unclear. The CDR3 covers 15 residues. The germline CDR1 and CDR2 sequences are LGHDT and YNNKEL (reference sequence). V was shortened by 1 base and J by 0 bases, with 7 bases between the two germline ends. As DNA, the CDR3 is TGTGCCAGCAGCCAAGGCACGGGCTCCTACAATGAGCAGTTCTTC. Its translation: CASSQGTGSYNEQFF.

The V and J genes are TRBV29-1 and TRBJ1-6; no clear D gene. Germline CDR1 and CDR2: SQVTM and ANQGSEA. Trimming stripped 8 bases from V and 0 bases from J, with 17 bases between. There are 16 residues in the CDR3. The CDR3 DNA is TGCAGCTCGAAATACTCTTCGAGCTCCTATAATTCACCCCTCCACTTT. This codes for CSSKYSSSSYNSPLHF.

The gene calls are TRBV7-9 and TRBJ2-7, with D unresolved. CDR3 length: 13 amino acids. The germline V gene encodes CDR1 SEHNR and CDR2 FQNEAQ (reference sequence). Trimming cost V 1 base and J 2 bases, with 6 bases left between them. The CDR3 region has the DNA TGTGCCAGCAGCTTAGTACCCCCCTACGAGCAGTACTTC. As protein: CASSLVPPYEQYF.

The rearrangement joins TRBV3-1 to TRBJ1-6; D is unresolved. V lost 3 bases, J lost 8 bases, and 8 bases lay in between. CDR1 and CDR2 from the germline V gene are LGHDT and YNNKEL (reference sequence). This CDR3 has 13 amino acids. DNA of the CDR3: TGTGCCAGCAGCCAGGCGGGATATTCACCCCTCCACTTT. Residues: CASSQAGYSPLHF.

This rearrangement joins TRBV10-3 to TRBJ1-2; a weak D match, TRBD1 (5 bases). Per the germline V gene, CDR1 is ENHRY and CDR2 is SYGVKD. The CDR3 consists of 13 residues. The V end was cut by 6 bases, the J end by 6 bases, with 14 bases between. The CDR3 nucleotides are TGTGCCATCAGGAATGCAGGGAGGGATGGCTACACCTTC. This translates into CAIRNAGRDGYTF.

V usage is TRBV9 and J usage is TRBJ2-3; the D gene is possibly TRBD2 (6 bases). This CDR3 has 14 amino acids. The V gene lost 3 bases and the J gene lost 4 bases, with 12 bases spanning the gap. Germline V gene data show CDR1 as SGDLS and CDR2 as YYNGEE. The CDR3 region is CASSAGTGADTQYF. The CDR3 DNA is TGTGCCAGCAGCGCCGGGACTGGGGCAGATACGCAGTATTTT.

The chain couples TRBV5-4 to TRBJ2-5; 8 positions match TRBD2. J lost 5 bases, V lost 0 bases, and 3 bases had no gene match. Per the germline V gene, CDR1 is SGHNT and CDR2 is YYREEE (reference sequence). The CDR3 loop spans 14 amino acids. The DNA for the CDR3 is TGTGCCAGCAGCTTGGCGGGGGGGGCTGAGACCCAGTACTTC. It specifies CASSLAGGAETQYF.

This CDR3 reads CSARLPGAGNQPQHF. Here the CDR3 DNA reads TGCAGTGCTCGACTGCCAGGGGCAGGGAATCAGCCCCAGCATTTT. The chain combines TRBV20-1 with TRBJ1-5, with a weak D call TRBD1 (6 bases). The V gene lost 5 bases and the J gene lost 4 bases, with 18 bases spanning the gap. The CDR3 totals 15 residues. Germline V gives CDR1 DFQATT, CDR2 SNEGSKA (reference sequence).

This clonotype is a singleton in its sample. The CDR3 DNA is TGTGCCAGCACCTCAGTGGGAGGGACAGGGCAAGAGACCCAGTACTTC. This gives the protein CASTSVGGTGQETQYF. The chain employs TRBV3-1 and TRBJ2-5, with 9 nucleotides matching TRBD1. The length of the CDR3 is 16 residues. The junction had 11 bases not matched to a gene; V was cut back by 7 bases and J by 2 bases. Germline-derived CDR1 and CDR2 are LGHDT and YNNKEL (reference sequence).

The chain uses TRBV20-1 and TRBJ2-5; tentatively, D is TRBD1 or TRBD2 (5 bases each). Per germline, CDR1 DFQATT and CDR2 SNEGSKA (reference sequence). CDR3 length: 14 amino acids. V was pared by 5 bases and J by 5 bases, with 18 bases between. The CDR3 sequence: CSAPPGDAPETQYF. The CDR3 nucleotides are TGCAGTGCTCCCCCCGGGGACGCACCCGAGACCCAGTACTTC.

This clonotype was recorded only once. The DNA of the CDR3 is TGCAGTGCTAGATTTCAGGGCGGTCAGCCCCAGCATTTT. Encoded protein: CSARFQGGQPQHF. The J gene is TRBJ1-5, the V gene TRBV20-1, with D tentatively TRBD1 (5 bases). Germline V gives CDR1 DFQATT, CDR2 SNEGSKA (reference sequence). Trimming took 2 bases from V and 6 from J, leaving 11 bases between them. This CDR3 is built from 13 residues.

V and J are TRBV29-1 and TRBJ1-2, with 12 bases matching TRBD1. V trimming: 5 bases; J trimming: 8 bases; junction bases outside the gene matches: 9. The CDR3 is 14 amino acids. Germline values: CDR1 SQVTM, CDR2 ANQGSEA. CDR3 residues: CSVSRGQGAGGYTF. The CDR3, as DNA: TGCAGCGTTAGTAGGGGACAGGGGGCTGGGGGCTACACCTTC.

The chain has TRBV6-1 and TRBJ2-1, with D possibly TRBD2 on 5 matching bases. The CDR3 is 15 residues long. Germline V gene sequence: CDR1 MNHNS, CDR2 SASEGT. V shed 4 bases and J shed 2 bases, with 12 bases lying between them. The CDR3 DNA is TGTGCCAGCAGTGGCCCGGACTTGACCTACAATGAGCAGTTCTTC. Translated, it gives CASSGPDLTYNEQFF.

This chain links TRBV20-1 with TRBJ2-1; 13 bases are shared with TRBD2. The V segment lost 6 bases and the J segment 3 bases; nucleotides outside the gene matches: 5. Germline V gene sequence: CDR1 DFQATT, CDR2 SNEGSKA (reference sequence). The CDR3 runs to 15 residues. DNA for the CDR3: TGCAGTGCAAGGACTAGCGGGGGAGGCTACAATGAGCAGTTCTTC. Translation: CSARTSGGGYNEQFF.

The chain links TRBV3-1 to TRBJ2-1, with unresolved D. Germline CDR1 LGHDT, CDR2 YNNKEL (reference sequence). This CDR3 has 11 residues. With 7 bases removed from V and 8 bases from J, the gap between germline ends came to 9 bases. CDR3 nucleotide sequence: TGTGCCAGCAATCACGGCCATGAGCAGTTCTTC. Translation: CASNHGHEQFF.

The DNA of the CDR3 is TGTGCCACCAGCCGTGGGACAGGGAGCAATCAGCCCCAGCATTTT. Translated: CATSRGTGSNQPQHF. The chain uses TRBV15 and TRBJ1-5; TRBD1 agrees at 9 bases. CDR1 LNHNV and CDR2 YYDKDF come from the germline V gene (reference sequence). The length of the CDR3 is 15 residues. Trimming took 5 bases from V and 1 from J; bases not matched to a gene: 3.